This TCR beta chain was obtained from a study of cytomegalovirus exposure and HLA in healthy donors. Whole-study results and caveats: Earlier analysis yielded a pattern in which most TCR beta V segments were productive about 90% or about 30% of the time.

This clone has only a few counts. Its matching antigen is unknown. V trimming: 1 base; J trimming: 3 bases; junction bases outside the gene matches: 6. The CDR3 contains 15 residues. Germline V gene lookup returns CDR1 SGHRS and CDR2 YFSETQ. Researchers ran the PCR with 60 Vbeta and 13 Jbeta primers. This table comes from immunoSEQ multiplex PCR, and its TCRdb copy is limited to in-frame clones, with some not included. The sample consists of approximately 160,000 clones, 68% of them appearing once. The sequence derives from a woman aged 18-29 years in good health and CMV-seropositive. The chain links TRBV5-1 to TRBJ2-7; 8 bases line up with TRBD1. The specimen was PBMCs. CDR3 amino acids: CASSLPQGASYEQYF. CDR3 sequence (DNA): TGCGCCAGCAGCTTGCCCCAGGGGGCGAGCTACGAGCAGTACTTC.